These T cell receptor beta chains were read from a single sample in a study of blood T cell repertoires in COVID-19. Libraries were prepared by immunoSEQ multiplex PCR; TCRdb keeps only in-frame clonotypes and omits some of them. This repertoire shows about 200,000 clones, 88% found once; its top ten account for 18%. Sequenced input: peripheral blood. The receptors derive from a man aged 50 to 59 with COVID-19, enrolled during active disease. CDR3s include the opening cysteine and the closing phenylalanine or tryptophan. The order of the fields is clone size, J gene, V gene, D gene, CDR3 DNA, CDR3 protein. A D gene is named only where the DNA matches it firmly. Clone size is shown for a subset of rows, as once, few, many or a class of expanded clone.

NA | TRBJ2-2 | TRBV18 | TRBD1 | TGTGCCAGCTCACTTACAGGGGGCCAGAACACCGGGGAGCTGTTTTTT | CASSLTGGQNTGELFF
NA | TRBJ2-7 | TRBV10-3 | TRBD1 | TGTGCCATCAGTCCCGGGACAGGGTTTTACGAGCAGTACTTC | CAISPGTGFYEQYF
NA | TRBJ1-5 | TRBV28 | NA | TGTGCCAGCAGTTTGGTGGATTTTAGGGACTCAAGAAGGAATCAGCCCCAGCATTTT | CASSLVDFRDSRRNQPQHF
NA | TRBJ2-1 | TRBV12-3/TRBV12-4 | NA | TGTGCCAGCGCTGTCGGAGGGGAACAGTTCTTC | CASAVGGEQFF
NA | TRBJ2-1 | TRBV6-6 | NA | TGTGCCAGCAGTTACTCCCGGGTCTACAATGAGCAGTTCTTC | CASSYSRVYNEQFF
NA | TRBJ2-7 | TRBV18 | TRBD2 | TGTGCCAGCTCACCACGGACTAGCAGCGAGCAGTACTTC | CASSPRTSSEQYF
few | TRBJ1-3 | TRBV18 | NA | TGTGCCAGCTCGCGAACCGGGGACTCTGGAAACACCATATATTTT | CASSRTGDSGNTIYF
NA | TRBJ2-2 | TRBV19 | NA | TGTGCCAGTAAAGCCGGAGACAGTCTTTACACCGGGGAGCTGTTTTTT | CASKAGDSLYTGELFF
NA | TRBJ1-6 | TRBV6-5 | NA | TGTGCCACCAGGTTGGGCAGGAGAGGGTCACCCCTCCACTTT | CATRLGRRGSPLHF
NA | TRBJ2-7 | TRBV11-2 | TRBD2 | TGTGCCAGCAGCCAAGCAAGCGGGATGTCATCCGAGCAGTACTTC | CASSQASGMSSEQYF
NA | TRBJ2-7 | TRBV3-1/TRBV3-2 | TRBD2 | TGTGCCAGCAGCCACCTGACTAGCGGGAGATTCTACGAGCAGTACTTC | CASSHLTSGRFYEQYF
NA | TRBJ2-5 | TRBV7-2 | NA | TGTGCCAGCCGACTTGGAGAGACCCAGTACTTC | CASRLGETQYF
once | TRBJ2-7 | TRBV30 | NA | TGTGCCTGGAGTTTGAGGCTATCCAACTACGAGCAGTACTTC | CAWSLRLSNYEQYF
NA | TRBJ1-5 | TRBV28 | TRBD1 | TGTGCCAGCAGTTTTACCTGGGACAGTAATCAGCCCCAGCATTTT | CASSFTWDSNQPQHF
NA | TRBJ2-1 | TRBV3-1/TRBV3-2 | NA | TGTGCCAGCAGTGGACCCGGGGATGAGCAGTTCTTC | CASSGPGDEQFF
NA | TRBJ2-4 | TRBV19 | TRBD1 | TGTGCCAGTAGTAAGGACAGGGGGCCCCAAAACATTCAGTACTTC | CASSKDRGPQNIQYF
NA | TRBJ1-4 | TRBV5-1 | TRBD1 | TGCGCCAGCAGCTCCGGGACAGGGGAGTTCATTGAAAAACTGTTTTTT | CASSSGTGEFIEKLFF
NA | TRBJ2-1 | TRBV15 | NA | TGTGCCACCAGCATAACAGGGAGCTCCTACAATGAGCAGTTCTTC | CATSITGSSYNEQFF
few | TRBJ2-1 | TRBV5-4 | TRBD2 | TGTGCCAGCAGCTTGGCGGCGGGGGGCAATGAGCAGTTCTTC | CASSLAAGGNEQFF
NA | TRBJ1-4 | TRBV28 | TRBD1 | TGTGCCAGCAGCTCACAGGGGGCGGATGAAAAACTGTTTTTT | CASSSQGADEKLFF
few | TRBJ2-7 | TRBV4-1 | NA | TGCGCCAGCAGCCAAGTAGGTAGCGACGAGCAGTACTTC | CASSQVGSDEQYF
NA | TRBJ1-2 | TRBV18 | NA | TGTGCCAGCTCACTACAGGAGAACTATGGCTACACCTTC | CASSLQENYGYTF
NA | TRBJ2-7 | TRBV6-2/TRBV6-3 | TRBD1 | TGTGCCAGCAGCCAGACAGGGAACCCCTACGAGCAGTACTTC | CASSQTGNPYEQYF
NA | TRBJ1-2 | TRBV3-1/TRBV3-2 | NA | TGTGCCAGCAGCCCCGACAGGTTGGGAGGCTACACCTTC | CASSPDRLGGYTF
NA | TRBJ2-3 | TRBV14 | NA | TGTGCCAGCAGCCCGAGCACAGATACGCAGTATTTT | CASSPSTDTQYF
NA | TRBJ2-1 | TRBV19 | NA | TGTGCCAGCCAGGGGGGCGACGGGGGATACAATGAGCAGTTCTTC | CASQGGDGGYNEQFF
NA | TRBJ1-2 | TRBV19 | TRBD1 | TGTGCCAGTAGTAGACAGGGTTCCGCCTATGGCTACACCTTC | CASSRQGSAYGYTF
once | TRBJ2-1 | TRBV7-9 | NA | TGTGCCAGCAGCCCCCCCTCGGGCGGGGCGGATCCTGAGCAGTTCTTC | CASSPPSGGADPEQFF
NA | TRBJ2-5 | TRBV9 | NA | TGTGCCAGCAGCACCCCGGGGGAGGAGACCCAGTACTTC | CASSTPGEETQYF
NA | TRBJ2-2 | TRBV28 | NA | TGTGCCAGCAGTTTAGCCGGAGGCTCGGGCACCGGGGAGCTGTTTTTT | CASSLAGGSGTGELFF
NA | TRBJ2-2 | TRBV7-2 | TRBD1 | TGTGCCAGCAGCCTGGACAGGGGTAGCACCGGGGAGCTGTTTTTT | CASSLDRGSTGELFF
NA | TRBJ2-2 | TRBV19 | NA | TGTGCCAGTACCCCATTTACCGGGGAGCTGTTTTTT | CASTPFTGELFF
NA | TRBJ2-1 | TRBV29-1 | TRBD1 | TGCAGCGTTGCCCCAGGGGGCAGCTCCTACAATGAGCAGTTCTTC | CSVAPGGSSYNEQFF
NA | TRBJ1-5 | TRBV23-1 | NA | TGCGCCAGCAGTCAACCGGGACTGAATCAGCCCCAGCATTTT | CASSQPGLNQPQHF
NA | TRBJ2-7 | TRBV28 | TRBD1 | TGTGCCAGCAGTCCCCTCGGGGACAGGGGTTACTACGAGCAGTACTTC | CASSPLGDRGYYEQYF
NA | TRBJ2-3 | TRBV5-1 | TRBD2 | TGCGCCAGCAGATCAGCAGCGGGAGTGTCAGATACGCAGTATTTT | CASRSAAGVSDTQYF
NA | TRBJ1-1 | TRBV2 | TRBD1 | TGTGCCAGCAGATCCGACAGGGGAGACACTGAAGCTTTCTTT | CASRSDRGDTEAFF